These T cell receptor beta chains were read from a single sample in a study of technical replicates of blood from a few donors. TCRdb's table, derived via immunoSEQ multiplex PCR, lists solely in-frame clones and lacks some. This sample has about 75,000 clones; 97% occur once, and the top ten carry 0.18%. Material for sequencing was T cells isolated from PBMCs. These receptors were collected from a human donor in good health. CDR3s include the opening cysteine and the closing phenylalanine or tryptophan. The order of the fields is CDR3 protein, CDR3 DNA, V gene, J gene, clone size, D gene. A D gene is named only where the DNA matches it firmly. The listing skips clone size in some rows; elsewhere it reads once, few, many or a size class.

CDR3aa: CASSLVPVYEQYF
CDR3nt: TGTGCCAGCAGCTTAGTCCCAGTCTACGAGCAGTACTTC
v_gene: TRBV7-9
j_gene: TRBJ2-7
abundance: .
d_gene: .

CDR3aa: CASSLEGREDNEQFF
CDR3nt: TGTGCCAGCAGCTTGGAGGGGCGGGAGGACAATGAGCAGTTCTTC
v_gene: TRBV11-2
j_gene: TRBJ2-1
abundance: .
d_gene: TRBD2

CDR3aa: CASTSDRGRNEQYF
CDR3nt: TGTGCCAGTACCTCGGACAGGGGGCGGAACGAGCAGTACTTC
v_gene: TRBV19
j_gene: TRBJ2-7
abundance: .
d_gene: TRBD1

CDR3aa: CASSRQGNEKLFF
CDR3nt: TGTGCCAGCAGTCGGCAGGGCAATGAAAAACTGTTTTTT
v_gene: TRBV6-1
j_gene: TRBJ1-4
abundance: .
d_gene: .

CDR3aa: CASSLETFGTQYF
CDR3nt: TGTGCCAGCAGCTTGGAGACTTTTGGGACGCAGTATTTT
v_gene: TRBV5-8
j_gene: TRBJ2-3
abundance: .
d_gene: .

CDR3aa: CASSFSYGGMNTEAFF
CDR3nt: TGTGCCAGCAGCTTTAGCTATGGGGGGATGAACACTGAAGCTTTCTTT
v_gene: TRBV11-3
j_gene: TRBJ1-1
abundance: once
d_gene: .

CDR3aa: CASSVWNLGTGELFF
CDR3nt: TGTGCCAGCAGCGTCTGGAACCTAGGTACCGGGGAGCTGTTTTTT
v_gene: TRBV7-9
j_gene: TRBJ2-2
abundance: once
d_gene: .

CDR3aa: CASSRDTQETQYF
CDR3nt: TGTGCCAGCAGCCGAGACACACAAGAGACCCAGTACTTC
v_gene: TRBV4-2
j_gene: TRBJ2-5
abundance: .
d_gene: .

CDR3aa: CASSGGQGWTGELFF
CDR3nt: TGTGCCAGCAGCGGAGGACAGGGATGGACCGGGGAGCTGTTTTTT
v_gene: TRBV9
j_gene: TRBJ2-2
abundance: .
d_gene: TRBD1

CDR3aa: CASTLRQEGEQFF
CDR3nt: TGTGCCAGTACCCTAAGGCAGGAAGGTGAGCAGTTCTTC
v_gene: TRBV28
j_gene: TRBJ2-1
abundance: .
d_gene: .

CDR3aa: CASSPSSYEQYF
CDR3nt: TGTGCCAGCAGTCCGAGCTCCTACGAGCAGTACTTC
v_gene: TRBV7-9
j_gene: TRBJ2-7
abundance: .
d_gene: .

CDR3aa: CASRSGYEQYF
CDR3nt: TGTGCCAGCCGATCGGGCTACGAGCAGTACTTC
v_gene: TRBV6-5
j_gene: TRBJ2-7
abundance: .
d_gene: .

CDR3aa: CASSQGTGLQETQYF
CDR3nt: TGTGCCAGCAGCCAAGGGACAGGACTGCAAGAGACCCAGTACTTC
v_gene: TRBV5-4
j_gene: TRBJ2-5
abundance: .
d_gene: TRBD1

CDR3aa: CASSLALSYNEQFF
CDR3nt: TGTGCCAGCAGCTTAGCACTATCCTACAATGAGCAGTTCTTC
v_gene: TRBV11-3
j_gene: TRBJ2-1
abundance: .
d_gene: .

CDR3aa: CASSFTGEYGYTF
CDR3nt: TGTGCCAGCAGCTTTACAGGGGAATATGGCTACACCTTC
v_gene: TRBV5-5
j_gene: TRBJ1-2
abundance: .
d_gene: TRBD1

CDR3aa: CASSEKSSGNTIYF
CDR3nt: TGTGCCAGCAGTGAGAAGAGCTCTGGAAACACCATATATTTT
v_gene: TRBV6-1
j_gene: TRBJ1-3
abundance: .
d_gene: .

CDR3aa: CASSQVPGDYGYTF
CDR3nt: TGCGCCAGCAGCCAAGTCCCGGGTGACTATGGCTACACCTTC
v_gene: TRBV4-1
j_gene: TRBJ1-2
abundance: .
d_gene: .

CDR3aa: CASSPTVSGANVLTF
CDR3nt: TGTGCCAGCTCACCGACAGTTTCTGGGGCCAACGTCCTGACTTTC
v_gene: TRBV18
j_gene: TRBJ2-6
abundance: .
d_gene: .

CDR3aa: CASSSWDSNYGYTF
CDR3nt: TGTGCCAGCAGCTCATGGGACAGCAACTATGGCTACACCTTC
v_gene: TRBV11-2
j_gene: TRBJ1-2
abundance: .
d_gene: TRBD1

CDR3aa: CASSRGQVSGYTF
CDR3nt: TGTGCCAGCAGCCGGGGACAGGTTTCTGGCTACACCTTC
v_gene: TRBV14
j_gene: TRBJ1-2
abundance: .
d_gene: TRBD1

CDR3aa: CASVRGREEGYTF
CDR3nt: TGTGCCAGTGTGAGGGGCAGGGAGGAAGGCTACACCTTC
v_gene: TRBV2
j_gene: TRBJ1-2
abundance: .
d_gene: .

CDR3aa: CASSLGKGVAFF
CDR3nt: TGTGCCAGCAGCCTCGGAAAGGGGGTCGCTTTCTTT
v_gene: TRBV21-1
j_gene: TRBJ1-1
abundance: .
d_gene: .

CDR3aa: CASSYSGTGVNTEAFF
CDR3nt: TGTGCCAGCAGTTACTCAGGGACAGGAGTGAACACTGAAGCTTTCTTT
v_gene: TRBV6-5
j_gene: TRBJ1-1
abundance: .
d_gene: TRBD1

CDR3aa: CASSQDPLLEAFF
CDR3nt: TGCGCCAGCAGCCAAGATCCCTTATTGGAAGCTTTCTTT
v_gene: TRBV4-1
j_gene: TRBJ1-1
abundance: .
d_gene: .

CDR3aa: CASSYQGPNTEAFF
CDR3nt: TGTGCCAGCAGTTACCAGGGGCCGAACACTGAAGCTTTCTTT
v_gene: TRBV6-5
j_gene: TRBJ1-1
abundance: .
d_gene: .

CDR3aa: CAIHERGGFAGELFF
CDR3nt: TGTGCCATCCACGAGCGGGGGGGCTTCGCCGGGGAGCTGTTTTTT
v_gene: TRBV10-3
j_gene: TRBJ2-2
abundance: .
d_gene: TRBD2

CDR3aa: CASSPTGQVYGYTF
CDR3nt: TGTGCCAGCAGCCCGACAGGCCAAGTCTATGGCTACACCTTC
v_gene: TRBV6-5
j_gene: TRBJ1-2
abundance: .
d_gene: .